A single sample is the source of the 13 T cell receptor beta chains below, sequenced in a study of blood T cell repertoires in COVID-19. Repertoires were generated with immunoSEQ multiplex PCR, while TCRdb's copy carries only in-frame clones and drops some. The table lists fewer than 110,000 clones, under 95% of them singletons, with approximately 1.3% in the top ten. Sequencing was done on a sample of peripheral blood. These receptors all come from a woman in her thirties with acute or convalescent COVID-19.

V gene TRBV5-8 combines with J gene TRBJ1-5; no clear D. Trimming removed 5 bases from V and 0 bases from J, with 18 bases in between. The germline CDR1 and CDR2 sequences are SGHTS and YDEGEE. This CDR3 has 17 amino acids. The CDR3 DNA reads as TGTGCCAGCAGACCTGCCTCGGCGGTTTATAGCAATCAGCCCCAGCATTTT. Translated, it gives CASRPASAVYSNQPQHF.

J is TRBJ1-2 and V is TRBV5-3; 7 nucleotides agree with TRBD1. TRBV5-3 is flagged as an ORF with uncertain function. V shed 4 bases and J 2 bases; nucleotides not matched to a gene: 11. CDR3 size: 16 residues. The CDR3 DNA reads as TGTGCCAGAAGCCGTAACCCGGACAGGCTAAACTATGGCTACACCTTC. It encodes CARSRNPDRLNYGYTF.

This clone was observed a single time. The J gene is TRBJ2-7, the V gene TRBV30; D ambiguous. V dropped 1 base and J dropped 3 bases, with 4 bases sitting between them. The CDR3 is 11 residues long. Germline assignment: CDR1 GTSNPN and CDR2 SVGIG (reference sequence). The CDR3 loop reads CAWSGLYEQYF. CDR3 in DNA: TGTGCCTGGAGTGGACTCTACGAGCAGTACTTC. The full variable domain, in which reference TRBV30 and TRBJ2-7 provide the parts outside the CDR3, is SQTIHQWPATLVQPVGSPLSLECTVEGTSNPNLYWYRQAAGRGLQLLFYSVGIGQISSEVPQNLSASRPQDRQFILSSKKLLLSDSGFYLCAWSGLYEQYFGPGTRLTVT.

The chain has TRBV11-3 and TRBJ1-2; 8 positions agree with TRBD1. CDR3 size: 14 residues. Trimming at V came to 3 bases and at J to 4 bases, leaving 4 bases not matched to a gene. Germline values: CDR1 SGHNT, CDR2 YENEEA. CDR3 DNA: TGTGCCAGCAGCTTTCCCGGGACAGGCTATGGCTACACCTTC. Its protein is CASSFPGTGYGYTF. Full variable domain (rest looked up from reference TRBV11-3 and TRBJ1-2): EAGVVQSPRYKIIEKKQPVAFWCNPISGHNTLYWYLQNLGQGPELLIRYENEEAVDDSQLPKDRFSAERLKGVDSTLKIQPAELGDSAVYLCASSFPGTGYGYTFGSGTRLTVV.

This clone was found once. The genes are TRBV9 and TRBJ2-1, with 7 bases fitting TRBD2. This CDR3 contains 18 residues. CDR1 is SGDLS and CDR2 is YYNGEE in the germline V gene. V trimming: 2 bases; J trimming: 4 bases; junction bases outside the gene matches: 15. The CDR3 coding sequence is TGTGCCAGCAGCGTGAAACGGGGCGGGAGTGGTAGGTACAATGAGCAGTTCTTC. Translating it yields CASSVKRGGSGRYNEQFF. Variable domain in full (rest from reference TRBV9 and TRBJ2-1): DSGVTQTPKHLITATGQRVTLRCSPRSGDLSVYWYQQSLDQGLQFLIQYYNGEERAKGNILERFSAQQFPDLHSELNLSSLELGDSALYFCASSVKRGGSGRYNEQFFGPGTRLTVL.

V and J are TRBV4-1 and TRBJ1-6, with D perhaps matching TRBD1 (5 bases). This CDR3 has 16 amino acids. Germline CDR1 reads MGHRA; CDR2 reads YSYEKL. The ends were cut back, 4 bases at V and 14 bases at J, with 24 bases in the middle. DNA of the CDR3: TGCGCCAGCAGCCCAAAGGGGTTCTCCGATATTCTTGCCCTCCACTTT. It translates to CASSPKGFSDILALHF.

This clone has only one observation. The rearrangement uses TRBV24-1 and TRBJ2-1, with 10 bases lining up with TRBD1. The length of the CDR3 is 16 residues. Germline CDR1 and CDR2: KGHDR and SFDVKD. With V trimmed by 2 bases and J by 9 bases, 9 bases remained unmatched. The CDR3 loop is CATSDSPGQGLGEQFF. The CDR3 DNA sequence: TGTGCCACCAGTGATTCGCCGGGACAGGGGCTGGGTGAGCAGTTCTTC.

The chain couples TRBV21-1 to TRBJ1-1; no check of the table's D call, TRBD1, against the DNA was made. TRBV21-1 is an annotated pseudogene. The CDR3 has 16 residues. CDR3: CASSKEGPGQEVEAFF. The CDR3, as DNA: TGTGCCAGCAGCAAAGAAGGTCCGGGACAGGAGGTTGAAGCTTTCTTT.

The chain combines TRBV28 with TRBJ1-2; D is possibly TRBD1 (5 bases). V lost 6 bases and J lost 5, with 13 bases in between. Per germline, CDR1 MDHEN and CDR2 SYDVKM. The CDR3 is 13 residues long. CDR3 protein: CASRVTAYYGYTF. CDR3 DNA: TGTGCCAGCAGAGTGACAGCCTATTATGGCTACACCTTC.

As regards this clone: It may be a read error: a sequence one base away is much more abundant. V gene TRBV6-2 or TRBV6-3 combines with J gene TRBJ2-3; 7 nucleotides line up with TRBD2. J gave up 4 bases and V 5 bases, and 9 bases lay outside the gene matches. The CDR3 extends over 15 amino acids. The germline CDR1 and CDR2 sequences are MNHEY and SVGEGT. The CDR3 region has the DNA TGTGCCAGCAGTCGAGGCGGACTAGTGTCAGATACGCAGTATTTT. Its protein is CASSRGGLVSDTQYF.

The chain combines TRBV9 with TRBJ1-2; tentatively, D is TRBD1 (6 bases). This CDR3 contains 14 residues. Trimming shortened V by 3 bases and J by 2 bases, and 11 bases separated the two germline ends. Looked up from germline, CDR1 is SGDLS and CDR2 is YYNGEE. DNA of the CDR3: TGTGCCAGCAGCGCAGGACAGAACAACTATGGCTACACCTTC. It encodes CASSAGQNNYGYTF.

The V gene is TRBV2, the J gene TRBJ1-2; TRBD1 might be the D (5 bases). The CDR3 consists of 14 residues. Germline V gives CDR1 SNHLY, CDR2 FYNNEI. V lost 4 bases and J 8 bases, leaving 17 bases between the germline ends. CDR3 nucleotides: TGTGCCAGCAGTGTGGAGGGGACCCAGGCGGGCTACACCTTC. Its translation: CASSVEGTQAGYTF.

This chain joins TRBV19 and TRBJ1-2; D ambiguous. V was pared by 5 bases and J by 0 bases, with 10 bases between. CDR1 is LNHDA, CDR2 SQIVND, per germline (reference sequence). The CDR3 contains 14 residues. CDR3 nucleotide sequence: TGTGCCAGTAGTCGCTACGACACTAACTATGGCTACACCTTC. Protein product: CASSRYDTNYGYTF.